These 8 T cell receptor beta chains share one sample of origin, sequenced in a study of shared clonotypes between healthy human individuals. Clones were read by immunoSEQ multiplex PCR, and TCRdb kept only the in-frame ones, dropping some. Altogether a few million clones are present, about 94% being singletons, with the ten largest covering roughly 0.13%. The sequencing sample was made of naive CD4+ T cells sorted from blood. Specified subset: CD45RA+ positively selected. These receptors came from a man aged 18-30 years in good health.

This clone was seen more than once but under ten times. The sample holds other DNA sequences that translate to the same CDR3. Written as DNA, the CDR3 is TGTGCCAGCAGGGGCACCGGGGAGCTGTTTTTT. Amino acids: CASRGTGELFF. The rearrangement links TRBV2 to TRBJ2-2; D gene uncertain. The CDR3 has 11 residues. Germline V CDR1 and CDR2: SNHLY, FYNNEI. V lost 6 bases and J 4 bases, leaving 3 bases between the germline ends.

This clone appeared a few times. The chain joins TRBV10-3 to TRBJ1-6; D not certain. The CDR3 sequence is 15 residues long. Deletions cut 2 bases from V and 7 bases from J, with 12 bases between. Germline lookup yields CDR1 ENHRY and CDR2 SYGVKD. The CDR3 sequence is CAISEGLTGNSPLHF. The CDR3 DNA follows: TGTGCCATCAGTGAGGGCTTAACCGGGAATTCACCCCTCCACTTT.

The chain is built from TRBV18 and TRBJ1-4; D uncertain. The CDR3 contains 14 residues. Per the germline V gene, CDR1 is KGHSH and CDR2 is LQKENI. Trimming took off 0 bases at V and 7 bases at J, with 9 bases between the two ends. CDR3 loop: CASSPPGKGEKLFF. DNA of the CDR3: TGTGCCAGCTCACCACCAGGGAAGGGTGAAAAACTGTTTTTT.

Points on this clone: The same CDR3 arises from other DNA sequences in this sample as well. The chain is built from TRBV5-1 and TRBJ2-2; 9 bases line up with TRBD2. CDR1 and CDR2 (germline): SGHRS, YFSETQ. This CDR3 contains 15 residues. V lost 0 bases and J lost 5; bases outside the gene matches: 2. The CDR3 is CASSLVAGVTGELFF. CDR3 in DNA: TGCGCCAGCAGCTTGGTAGCGGGAGTAACCGGGGAGCTGTTTTTT.

This chain links TRBV10-3 with TRBJ2-3, with D possibly being TRBD1 or TRBD2 (5 bases each). The CDR3 contains 13 residues. Germline loops: CDR1 ENHRY, CDR2 SYGVKD. Between the trimmed V and J ends, which lost 10 bases and 2 bases, there was a span of 13 bases. The CDR3 DNA is TGTGCCACCCGGGACGCAGCCACAGATACGCAGTATTTT. It yields the protein CATRDAATDTQYF.

The chain carries TRBV6-5 and TRBJ2-7; D unresolved. The CDR3 covers 12 residues. Looked up from germline, CDR1 is MNHEY and CDR2 is SVGAGI. Between the trimmed V and J ends, which lost 6 bases and 5 bases, there was a span of 11 bases. The DNA of the CDR3 is TGTGCCAGCAGGGATGTAAAGGACGAGCAGTACTTC. This gives the protein CASRDVKDEQYF.

This rearrangement joins TRBV25-1 to TRBJ1-2, with 11 bases aligning to TRBD1. The germline gives CDR1 MGHDK, CDR2 SYGVNS. The CDR3 is made up of 14 amino acids. Losses at the gene ends were 3 bases for V and 10 bases for J; bases not matched to a gene: 7. The CDR3 nucleotides are TGTGCCAGCAGTGACCAAAGGACAGGGGGCCTCTACACCTTC. It translates to CASSDQRTGGLYTF.

This chain connects TRBV5-1 to TRBJ1-3; D is unresolved. CDR1 SGHRS and CDR2 YFSETQ come from the germline V gene. Trimming cost V 0 bases and J 0 bases, with 7 bases left between them. The CDR3 length is 15 residues. CDR3 residues: CASSLGPSSGNTIYF. CDR3 bases: TGCGCCAGCAGCTTGGGTCCGAGCTCTGGAAACACCATATATTTT.